Given below is one TCR beta chain in context. Its antigen is not known. This may be a read error, as it is one base from a much larger clone. The data were taken from a study of T cell repertoires in cytomegalovirus infection. Study as a whole: Indications of both CMV infection and matching HLA type were provided by public TCR beta signatures. Overall study results and limits: Accumulated public TCR beta family frequency recognized individuals carrying CMV together with the relevant HLA.

TCRdb processed the reads anew with MiXCR; each CDR3 protein has one entry. The sample has approximately 910,000 distinct CDR3 sequences, around 30% seen once. The germline CDR1 and CDR2 sequences are SGHVS and FNYEAQ. There are 15 residues in the CDR3. V and J are TRBV7-6 and TRBJ2-3; 7 nucleotides match TRBD2. Here the sequenced sample was cultured CD8+ T cells from PBMCs, taken from culture after CMV antigen stimulation. This clonotype was obtained from a human donor in good health (CMV status not recorded). Some clones in this sample may be carry-over from other donors' samples. The CDR3 sequence is CASRLVRETTDTQYF. CDR3 bases: TGTGCCAGCCGCTTAGTGCGGGAGACCACAGATACGCAGTATTTT.